This T cell receptor (beta chain) was profiled in a study of long-term antiretroviral therapy in people with HIV. The length of the CDR3 is 16 residues. CDR1 SGHDT and CDR2 YYEEEE come from the germline V gene. V shed 4 bases, J shed 4 bases, and the junction held 7 bases outside the gene matches. Version v3.0 of the immunoSEQ assay was performed at survey level. Generated by immunoSEQ multiplex PCR, the TCRdb table keeps only in-frame clones and is missing some. The sample includes around 19,000 clones, 79% of them seen just once. The V and J genes are TRBV5-6 and TRBJ2-5; TRBD2 matches at 13 bases. Sequenced here: unsorted PBMCs, sampled at the start of antiretroviral therapy. The sequence came from a man younger than 40 with HIV. The CDR3 DNA reads TGTGCCAGCAGCCCTGGACTAGCGGGGGCCAGAGAGACCCAGTACTTC. The encoded protein is CASSPGLAGARETQYF.